The 27 T cell receptor beta chains reported below all come from one sample, sequenced in a study of control samples from healthy donors and cancer patients. Assay: immunoSEQ multiplex PCR; the TCRdb copy retains only in-frame clones and omits some. The top ten clones hold 3% to 3.5% of a sample with about 130,000 clones, more than 70% of them seen once. The material sequenced was blood. These TCRs come from a man aged 45-65 years in good health.

This clone was detected a few times. The J gene is TRBJ1-2, the V gene TRBV9; TRBD1 might be the D (6 bases). The V end was cut by 7 bases, the J end by 4 bases, with 20 bases between. CDR1 is SGDLS, CDR2 YYNGEE, per germline. CDR3 length: 15 residues. The CDR3 here is CASGGRGEEGYGYTF. CDR3 nucleotides: TGTGCCAGCGGAGGGAGGGGGGAGGAAGGCTATGGCTACACCTTC.

This CDR3 is CASSEVGGMDGYTF. CDR3 bases: TGTGCCAGCAGTGAAGTGGGGGGGATGGATGGCTACACCTTC. The genes are TRBV6-1 and TRBJ1-2; D possibly corresponds to TRBD1 (5 bases). V shed 1 base and J shed 6 bases, with 12 bases lying between them. Germline V gene lookup returns CDR1 MNHNS and CDR2 SASEGT. The CDR3 loop spans 14 amino acids.

The V gene is TRBV28, the J gene TRBJ1-2; D remains ambiguous. V was trimmed by 6 bases and J by 0 bases, leaving 5 bases between them. This CDR3 has 12 residues. The germline V gene has CDR1 MDHEN and CDR2 SYDVKM. The CDR3 region is CASSKANYGYTF. CDR3 bases: TGTGCCAGCAGCAAAGCTAACTATGGCTACACCTTC.

The V call is TRBV11-2, the J call TRBJ2-5, with 7 positions matching TRBD2. V shed 5 bases and J 5 bases; nucleotides not matched to a gene: 11. Germline V lookup: CDR1 SGHAT, CDR2 FQNNGV. The CDR3 sequence is 15 residues long. The CDR3 DNA is TGTGCCAGCAGCCCATATCGGAGCGGGGAGGAGACCCAGTACTTC. This translates into CASSPYRSGEETQYF.

The genes are TRBV19 and TRBJ1-1, with 9 bases aligning to TRBD1. The V gene's germline CDR1 is LNHDA and CDR2 SQIVND (reference sequence). The V and J ends lost 5 bases and 3 bases, in that order; junction bases with no gene match: 10. This CDR3 is built from 16 residues. The CDR3 reads CASSPSDRGRYTEAFF. Here the CDR3 DNA reads TGTGCCAGTAGTCCCAGCGACAGGGGGAGGTACACTGAAGCTTTCTTT. Looking up the rest from reference TRBV19 and TRBJ1-1 gives the full variable domain: DGGITQSPKYLFRKEGQNVTLSCEQNLNHDAMYWYRQDPGQGLRLIYYSQIVNDFQKGDIAEGYSVSREKKESFPLTVTSAQKNPTAFYLCASSPSDRGRYTEAFFGQGTRLTVV.

The V gene is TRBV3-1 (or the pseudogene TRBV3-2), the J gene TRBJ2-6; D gene unclear. The CDR3 has 15 residues. Germline CDR1 LGHDT, CDR2 YNNKEL (reference sequence). The V end was cut by 3 bases, the J end by 0 bases, with 6 bases between. CDR3 DNA: TGTGCCAGCAGCCATCTCAACTCTGGGGCCAACGTCCTGACTTTC. This sequence encodes CASSHLNSGANVLTF.

This clone was seen a handful of times. The genes are TRBV3-1 (or the pseudogene TRBV3-2) and TRBJ2-1; 7 bases line up with TRBD2. CDR1 is LGHDT and CDR2 is YNNKEL in the germline V gene (reference sequence). This CDR3 is built from 16 residues. Trimming took 3 bases from V and 0 from J; bases not matched to a gene: 5. The CDR3 reads CASSHTLAVSYNEQFF. Written as DNA, the CDR3 is TGTGCCAGCAGCCATACCCTAGCGGTCTCCTACAATGAGCAGTTCTTC.

The gene calls are TRBV6-1 and TRBJ2-7; tentative D call: TRBD1 (5 bases). Germline loops: CDR1 MNHNS, CDR2 SASEGT. There are 14 residues in the CDR3. Trimming cost V 1 base and J 3 bases, with 10 bases left between them. CDR3 loop: CASSEGGRDYEQYF. The CDR3 nucleotides read TGTGCCAGCAGTGAAGGGGGCAGAGACTACGAGCAGTACTTC.

The V call is TRBV30, the J call TRBJ2-1; D may be TRBD2 (7 bases). Germline CDR1 is GTSNPN and CDR2 is SVGIG (reference sequence). Trimming took off 2 bases at V and 1 base at J, with 18 bases between the two ends. The CDR3 totals 17 residues. CDR3 in DNA: TGTGCCTGGAGTCCCTTAGAGGGGGGGCCGTCCTACAATGAGCAGTTCTTC. Translated, it gives CAWSPLEGGPSYNEQFF.

V usage is TRBV5-4 and J usage is TRBJ1-2; 7 bases map to TRBD1. Germline CDR1 is SGHNT and CDR2 is YYREEE (reference sequence). V trimming: 4 bases; J trimming: 3 bases; junction bases outside the gene matches: 12. The CDR3 is 16 amino acids. The CDR3 nucleotides read TGTGCCAGCAGCCCGGACGAACAGGGGTGGCACTATGGCTACACCTTC. Translation: CASSPDEQGWHYGYTF.

The J gene is TRBJ2-1, the V gene TRBV11-3, with 7 bases aligning to TRBD1. Germline lookup yields CDR1 SGHNT and CDR2 YENEEA. V trimming: 6 bases; J trimming: 0 bases; junction bases outside the gene matches: 2. This CDR3 contains 14 residues. The chain's CDR3 is CASSRDSSYNEQFF. The CDR3 DNA is TGTGCCAGCAGTCGGGACAGCTCCTACAATGAGCAGTTCTTC.

V is TRBV5-4 and J is TRBJ2-7; D perhaps matches TRBD2 (5 bases). Germline V lookup: CDR1 SGHNT, CDR2 YYREEE (reference sequence). The CDR3 spans 14 residues. V lost 0 bases, J lost 10 bases, and 17 bases lay in between. The CDR3 loop reads CASSLDSTTEGQYF. The CDR3 DNA reads as TGTGCCAGCAGCTTGGATTCCACTACCGAGGGACAGTACTTC.

The rearrangement links TRBV7-9 to TRBJ2-3; D gene uncertain. Germline CDR1 is SEHNR and CDR2 is FQNEAQ (reference sequence). Trimming took 8 bases from V and 2 from J, leaving 14 bases between them. The CDR3 contains 14 residues. CDR3 protein: CASERWGTTDTQYF. The CDR3 DNA sequence: TGTGCCAGCGAACGCTGGGGAACCACAGATACGCAGTATTTT.

V and J are TRBV6-5 and TRBJ1-2; 7 nucleotides align to TRBD1. CDR3 length: 15 residues. Germline trimming cut 7 bases from V and 5 bases from J; bases unmatched to any gene: 13. Germline CDR1 MNHEY, CDR2 SVGAGI. CDR3 sequence (DNA): TGTGCCAGCACGAAGGGGGAGGGGGCTCGGTATGGCTACACCTTC. Translated, it gives CASTKGEGARYGYTF.

The chain is built from TRBV7-3 and TRBJ2-5; D might be TRBD2 (5 bases). Germline values: CDR1 SGHTA, CDR2 FQGTGA. The CDR3 has 13 amino acids. V dropped 5 bases and J dropped 9 bases, with 16 bases sitting between them. The CDR3 region has the DNA TGTGCCAGCAGCCTGGAGGCCGTTGGGGCCCAGTACTTC. Translation: CASSLEAVGAQYF.

The V gene is TRBV6-6, the J gene TRBJ1-6, with TRBD1 matching 9 bases. From germline, CDR1 is MNHNY and CDR2 SVGAGI (reference sequence). The CDR3 runs to 15 residues. V shed 5 bases, J shed 9 bases, and the junction held 8 bases outside the gene matches. CDR3 in amino acids: CASSLRTGEGSPLHF. The DNA for the CDR3 is TGTGCCAGCAGTCTAAGGACAGGGGAGGGTTCACCCCTCCACTTT.

The V call is TRBV9, the J call TRBJ2-3, with D perhaps assigned TRBD1 or TRBD2 (6 bases each). Germline V gene sequence: CDR1 SGDLS, CDR2 YYNGEE. The CDR3 runs to 17 residues. Trimming shortened V by 2 bases and J by 3 bases, and 19 bases separated the two germline ends. The CDR3 region has the DNA TGTGCCAGCAGCGTTGCTCGGGGGACAAAAGGGACAGATACGCAGTATTTT. Translated, it gives CASSVARGTKGTDTQYF.

This clone was observed a few times. J is TRBJ1-5 and V is TRBV30; D unclear. From germline, CDR1 is GTSNPN and CDR2 SVGIG (reference sequence). This CDR3 contains 12 residues. V was cut by 0 bases and J by 3 bases, with 3 bases left in between. CDR3 in DNA: TGTGCCTGGAGTGTAAACAATCAGCCCCAGCATTTT. Protein: CAWSVNNQPQHF.

This rearrangement joins TRBV9 to TRBJ2-3; TRBD1 is a possible D gene (6 bases). The CDR3 covers 16 residues. V was cut by 4 bases and J by 1 base, with 16 bases left in between. Germline V gene data show CDR1 as SGDLS and CDR2 as YYNGEE. CDR3 region: CASSRAGAGGTDTQYF. The CDR3 nucleotides are TGTGCCAGCAGCAGGGCTGGGGCAGGGGGCACAGATACGCAGTATTTT.

This sequence joins TRBV4-2 and TRBJ1-4, with no clear D. V lost 0 bases and J lost 6, with 11 bases in between. Germline lookup yields CDR1 LGHNA and CDR2 YNFKEQ. The CDR3 totals 15 residues. In nucleotides, the CDR3 is TGTGCCAGCAGCCAAGATCGGGGAGGGTATGAAAAACTGTTTTTT. It encodes CASSQDRGGYEKLFF.

The chain carries TRBV10-3 and TRBJ2-1; D unresolved. CDR3 size: 13 residues. CDR1 ENHRY and CDR2 SYGVKD come from the germline V gene. V dropped 6 bases and J dropped 3 bases, with 9 bases sitting between them. CDR3 DNA: TGTGCCATCAGATCCGCCGGCTACAATGAGCAGTTCTTC. Translation gives CAIRSAGYNEQFF.

The chain carries TRBV7-9 and TRBJ1-1; 7 positions match TRBD1. Germline V CDR1 and CDR2: SEHNR, FQNEAQ (reference sequence). Losses at the gene ends were 4 bases for V and 4 bases for J; bases not matched to a gene: 6. The CDR3 sequence is 14 residues long. The CDR3 region is CASSSQGSSTEAFF. CDR3 DNA: TGTGCCAGCAGCTCACAGGGGTCCTCCACTGAAGCTTTCTTT.

V and J are TRBV19 and TRBJ1-5, with D tentatively TRBD1 (5 bases). Germline V gene data show CDR1 as LNHDA and CDR2 as SQIVND (reference sequence). The germline V and J ends were trimmed by 3 bases and 2 bases, with 8 bases remaining between them. This CDR3 has 14 amino acids. CDR3 nucleotide sequence: TGTGCCAGTAGTATGCAGGGCGGCAATCAGCCCCAGCATTTT. Its translation: CASSMQGGNQPQHF.

The sample holds a few counts of this clone. J is TRBJ1-3 and V is TRBV6-5; a weak D match, TRBD1 (6 bases). V gave up 6 bases and J gave up 0 bases, with 6 bases separating them. CDR1 is MNHEY, CDR2 SVGAGI, per germline. The CDR3 has 13 amino acids. The CDR3 is CASRDSSGNTIYF. CDR3 coding DNA: TGTGCCAGCAGGGACAGCTCTGGAAACACCATATATTTT.

The rearrangement links TRBV19 to TRBJ1-2, with D uncertain. The germline V and J ends were trimmed by 2 bases and 0 bases, with 10 bases remaining between them. This CDR3 has 15 residues. Germline CDR1 LNHDA, CDR2 SQIVND (reference sequence). The CDR3 nucleotides are TGTGCCAGTAGTATATCAACTCAAGCTAACTATGGCTACACCTTC. Translated: CASSISTQANYGYTF.

This clone has only one observation. This chain links TRBV7-3 with TRBJ2-3; 8 bases match TRBD1. The junction had 9 bases not matched to a gene; V was cut back by 5 bases and J by 8 bases. The V gene's germline CDR1 is SGHTA and CDR2 FQGTGA. This CDR3 comprises 14 residues. This CDR3 reads CASSAGQGVFTQYF. The CDR3 DNA sequence: TGTGCCAGCAGCGCCGGACAGGGCGTTTTTACGCAGTATTTT.

The CDR3 reads CASSPDREPDTQYF. The CDR3, as DNA: TGTGCCAGCAGCCCGGACAGGGAGCCAGATACGCAGTATTTT. This chain links TRBV5-4 with TRBJ2-3, with 8 nucleotides matching TRBD1. CDR1 SGHNT and CDR2 YYREEE come from the germline V gene (reference sequence). The CDR3 contains 14 residues. The V and J ends lost 4 bases and 4 bases, in that order; junction bases with no gene match: 5.